A selection of T cell receptor beta chains follows, all from one sample in a study of beta chain features in type 1 diabetes. Libraries were prepared by immunoSEQ multiplex PCR; TCRdb keeps only in-frame clonotypes and omits some of them. The repertoire holds 810,000 or so clones, with 15% to 20% as singletons. The sequenced material came from naive CD4+ T cells from blood. The source of these receptors is a woman aged 18 to 35 in good health. The CDR3 runs from the conserved cysteine through the conserved F or W. A D gene is named only where the DNA matches it firmly. Clone size is stated in some rows and not others, as once, few, many or a class when expanded.

DNA: TGTGCCAGCTCACCACCGGGGGTCACAGATACGCAGTATTTT; CDR3: CASSPPGVTDTQYF; size: NA; D: NA; J: TRBJ2-3; V: TRBV18
DNA: TGCAGCGTTGAACAGGGGAATGGCTACACCTTC; CDR3: CSVEQGNGYTF; size: NA; D: NA; J: TRBJ1-2; V: TRBV29-1
DNA: TGCGCCAGCAGCCACGGACAGGGTTCCTACGAGCAGTACTTC; CDR3: CASSHGQGSYEQYF; size: NA; D: TRBD1; J: TRBJ2-7; V: TRBV5-1
DNA: TGTGCCAGCAGCCAGTCCGGGACTAGCGGTTACAATGAGCAGTTCTTC; CDR3: CASSQSGTSGYNEQFF; size: NA; D: TRBD2; J: TRBJ2-1; V: TRBV7-3
DNA: TGTGCCAGCAGTAGACTAGCGGGAGATCTTGAGCAGTTCTTC; CDR3: CASSRLAGDLEQFF; size: once; D: TRBD2; J: TRBJ2-1; V: TRBV7-8
DNA: TGTGCCAGCAGCGTAGGTGGGGTCAATGAGCAGTTCTTC; CDR3: CASSVGGVNEQFF; size: NA; D: NA; J: TRBJ2-1; V: TRBV9
DNA: TGTGCCATCAGTGAGTCTCTAGGGCTAGGCTACGAGCAGTACTTC; CDR3: CAISESLGLGYEQYF; size: NA; D: NA; J: TRBJ2-7; V: TRBV10-3
DNA: TGTGCCAGCAGCCTAGCGGCGCCCTACGAGCAGTACTTC; CDR3: CASSLAAPYEQYF; size: NA; D: TRBD2; J: TRBJ2-7; V: TRBV28
DNA: TGTGCCAGCTCACCAACCCAAATAGGTGGGGAGACCCAGTACTTC; CDR3: CASSPTQIGGETQYF; size: NA; D: NA; J: TRBJ2-5; V: TRBV18
DNA: TGTGCCAGCAGCAGGCGGACCGGGACGCAAGAGACCCAGTACTTC; CDR3: CASSRRTGTQETQYF; size: few; D: NA; J: TRBJ2-5; V: TRBV7-9
DNA: TGTGCCAGCAGCGGTCACGCGAACACCGGGGAGCTGTTTTTT; CDR3: CASSGHANTGELFF; size: NA; D: NA; J: TRBJ2-2; V: TRBV7-2
DNA: TGTGCCAGCATGGGTCCCCTACGGTCTTTCGAGCAGTACTTC; CDR3: CASMGPLRSFEQYF; size: few; D: NA; J: TRBJ2-7; V: TRBV6-1
DNA: TGTGCCAGCAGCTTGGCCCCAACTAGCGGGAGAGTGGATACGCAGTATTTT; CDR3: CASSLAPTSGRVDTQYF; size: few; D: TRBD2; J: TRBJ2-3; V: TRBV5-4
DNA: TGTGCCAGCAGTGCCCAGGGGAACACTGAAGCTTTCTTT; CDR3: CASSAQGNTEAFF; size: NA; D: NA; J: TRBJ1-1; V: TRBV2
DNA: TGTGCCAGCAGCACCCGGTTAGCGGCTCTCACAGATACGCAGTATTTT; CDR3: CASSTRLAALTDTQYF; size: NA; D: NA; J: TRBJ2-3; V: TRBV13
DNA: TGTGCCAGCAGTTTCGTGGGAATGCGCACAGATACGCAGTATTTT; CDR3: CASSFVGMRTDTQYF; size: few; D: NA; J: TRBJ2-3; V: TRBV27
DNA: TGTGCCAGCAGTGGGCCGGGGCTAGCGGGAGGTTTAACCAAAAACATTCAGTACTTC; CDR3: CASSGPGLAGGLTKNIQYF; size: few; D: TRBD2; J: TRBJ2-4; V: TRBV28
DNA: TGTGCCAGCACTCGAGGCCCCGGGACAGGGGGAGGCAAAAACATTCAGTACTTC; CDR3: CASTRGPGTGGGKNIQYF; size: few; D: TRBD1; J: TRBJ2-4; V: TRBV10-3
DNA: TGTGCCAGCAGCCTACAGGGTACGGGGGATGAGCAGTTCTTC; CDR3: CASSLQGTGDEQFF; size: NA; D: NA; J: TRBJ2-1; V: TRBV7-3
DNA: TGTGCCAGTAGCCCTAAGGGACTACAGTTCCAGAGGGGGGCCAACGTCCTGACTTTC; CDR3: CASSPKGLQFQRGANVLTF; size: few; D: TRBD2; J: TRBJ2-6; V: TRBV19
DNA: TGTGCCAGCAGTTCCCGTCGGGGCGGGTCACAGCCCCAGCATTTT; CDR3: CASSSRRGGSQPQHF; size: NA; D: NA; J: TRBJ1-5; V: TRBV28
DNA: TGTGCCAGCAGTCCCTGGCAGGAGCAGTACTTC; CDR3: CASSPWQEQYF; size: few; D: NA; J: TRBJ2-7; V: TRBV6-6
DNA: TGTGCCAGCAGCATACTGAGCGGGAAAGTAGGCGAGCAGTACTTC; CDR3: CASSILSGKVGEQYF; size: NA; D: NA; J: TRBJ2-7; V: TRBV21-1
DNA: TGTGCCAGTAGCAAGAGACAGGGACTCACCGGGGAGCTGTTTTTT; CDR3: CASSKRQGLTGELFF; size: few; D: NA; J: TRBJ2-2; V: TRBV19
DNA: TGTGCCAGCAGCCCCCGACTAGCGGGCGAGAGTCAGCAGTACTTC; CDR3: CASSPRLAGESQQYF; size: NA; D: TRBD2; J: TRBJ2-5; V: TRBV13
DNA: TGTGCCAGCAGCTTCCAACTAGGGGGTGGGAATGAGCAGTTCTTC; CDR3: CASSFQLGGGNEQFF; size: few; D: NA; J: TRBJ2-1; V: TRBV7-2
DNA: TGTGCCAGCAGGCCACAGGGGGGGCCTGAAGCTTTCTTT; CDR3: CASRPQGGPEAFF; size: once; D: TRBD1; J: TRBJ1-1; V: TRBV27
DNA: TGTGCCAGCTCACCGGTAGCGGGATTTCATAATGAGCAGTTCTTC; CDR3: CASSPVAGFHNEQFF; size: NA; D: TRBD2; J: TRBJ2-1; V: TRBV18
DNA: TGTGCCAGCAGCTTCGTTAGCGGGAGTGTCGGGGATACGCAGTATTTT; CDR3: CASSFVSGSVGDTQYF; size: NA; D: TRBD2; J: TRBJ2-3; V: TRBV7-2
DNA: TGTGCCAGCAGCCTCCGCAGCGGGTGGACAGATACGCAGTATTTT; CDR3: CASSLRSGWTDTQYF; size: few; D: NA; J: TRBJ2-3; V: TRBV5-4
DNA: TGCGCCAGCAGCCAAGGAATAGCGGGAGACTACAAAAACATTCAGTACTTC; CDR3: CASSQGIAGDYKNIQYF; size: few; D: TRBD2; J: TRBJ2-4; V: TRBV4-1
DNA: TGTGCCAGCAAGGTTGTGGACGGACGGACCGGGGAGCTGTTTTTT; CDR3: CASKVVDGRTGELFF; size: NA; D: NA; J: TRBJ2-2; V: TRBV27
DNA: TGTGCCAGCAGCTTTTTCACAGGGGGAGGCACTGAAGCTTTCTTT; CDR3: CASSFFTGGGTEAFF; size: few; D: TRBD1; J: TRBJ1-1; V: TRBV5-4
DNA: TGTGCCAGCAGCTTCGGACTAGAATCCTACAATGAGCAGTTCTTC; CDR3: CASSFGLESYNEQFF; size: few; D: TRBD2; J: TRBJ2-1; V: TRBV9
DNA: TGTGCCAGCAGTTTGAACTGGGATGGCTACACCTTC; CDR3: CASSLNWDGYTF; size: few; D: NA; J: TRBJ1-2; V: TRBV28
DNA: TGCGCCAGCAGCCAAGGACTAGCGGGGGAGACCCAGTACTTC; CDR3: CASSQGLAGETQYF; size: few; D: TRBD2; J: TRBJ2-5; V: TRBV4-3
DNA: TGCGCCAGCAGCTCGGGGTCTAGTGGGGCCAACGTCCTGACTTTC; CDR3: CASSSGSSGANVLTF; size: NA; D: NA; J: TRBJ2-6; V: TRBV5-1
DNA: TGTGCCAGCAGCTCCTCCCCGACGGACGGAGGTGGCTACACCTTC; CDR3: CASSSSPTDGGGYTF; size: NA; D: NA; J: TRBJ1-2; V: TRBV7-2
DNA: TGTGCCACCAGCAGAACGAGGACTAGCGGGAGTGTAGATACGCAGTATTTT; CDR3: CATSRTRTSGSVDTQYF; size: NA; D: TRBD2; J: TRBJ2-3; V: TRBV15
DNA: TGTGCCAGCGCCGGACAAGCGGGAGTACAAGAGACCCAGTACTTC; CDR3: CASAGQAGVQETQYF; size: NA; D: TRBD2; J: TRBJ2-5; V: TRBV10-3
DNA: TGTGCCAGCAGCCCGGGACAGGGGTCGCGATACTATGGCTACACCTTC; CDR3: CASSPGQGSRYYGYTF; size: NA; D: TRBD1; J: TRBJ1-2; V: TRBV7-2
DNA: TGTGCCAGCGCCCGACAGGACACAGATACGCAGTATTTT; CDR3: CASARQDTDTQYF; size: few; D: NA; J: TRBJ2-3; V: TRBV10-3
DNA: TGTGCCAGCAGTTACGTGCCGGAGGATACGCAGTATTTT; CDR3: CASSYVPEDTQYF; size: few; D: NA; J: TRBJ2-3; V: TRBV6-6
DNA: TGCGCCAGCAGCCAAGAACTGGCGGGACTCTACGAGCAGTACTTC; CDR3: CASSQELAGLYEQYF; size: NA; D: NA; J: TRBJ2-7; V: TRBV4-3
DNA: TGTGCCAGCAGCCCTAGCGGGAGGGAACCCTACGAGCAGTACTTC; CDR3: CASSPSGREPYEQYF; size: NA; D: TRBD2; J: TRBJ2-7; V: TRBV7-3
DNA: TGTGCCAGCAGTCATACTAGCGGGAAGCCCTACGAGCAGTACTTC; CDR3: CASSHTSGKPYEQYF; size: few; D: TRBD2; J: TRBJ2-7; V: TRBV6-6
DNA: TGTGCCAGCAGCCCGGCCCTAGCGGGACTCAATGAGCAGTTCTTC; CDR3: CASSPALAGLNEQFF; size: few; D: TRBD2; J: TRBJ2-1; V: TRBV27
DNA: TGTGCCAGCAGTCGATTTGGTAATGAAAAACTGTTTTTT; CDR3: CASSRFGNEKLFF; size: NA; D: NA; J: TRBJ1-4; V: TRBV27
DNA: TGTGCCAGCAGTGGAGCGGTAGGGCTCGGGAACACCATATATTTT; CDR3: CASSGAVGLGNTIYF; size: NA; D: NA; J: TRBJ1-3; V: TRBV6-1
DNA: TGTGCCAGCAGCTGGAGGGAGGGCCAGGAAAAACTGTTTTTT; CDR3: CASSWREGQEKLFF; size: few; D: NA; J: TRBJ1-4; V: TRBV5-6
DNA: TGTGCCAGCAGCCCCCTCGCCGGGAGTGGGACCCAGTACTTC; CDR3: CASSPLAGSGTQYF; size: NA; D: NA; J: TRBJ2-5; V: TRBV7-9
DNA: TGTGCCAGCAGTTACTTAGCTAGCGGGAGTCGTGATACGCAGTATTTT; CDR3: CASSYLASGSRDTQYF; size: NA; D: TRBD2; J: TRBJ2-3; V: TRBV6-6
DNA: TGTGCCAGCAGCGTAGACAGGTACAATGAGCAGTTCTTC; CDR3: CASSVDRYNEQFF; size: few; D: NA; J: TRBJ2-1; V: TRBV9
DNA: TGTGCCAGCTCACCTCAAAGGACAGAGCAAGAGACCCAGTACTTC; CDR3: CASSPQRTEQETQYF; size: NA; D: NA; J: TRBJ2-5; V: TRBV18